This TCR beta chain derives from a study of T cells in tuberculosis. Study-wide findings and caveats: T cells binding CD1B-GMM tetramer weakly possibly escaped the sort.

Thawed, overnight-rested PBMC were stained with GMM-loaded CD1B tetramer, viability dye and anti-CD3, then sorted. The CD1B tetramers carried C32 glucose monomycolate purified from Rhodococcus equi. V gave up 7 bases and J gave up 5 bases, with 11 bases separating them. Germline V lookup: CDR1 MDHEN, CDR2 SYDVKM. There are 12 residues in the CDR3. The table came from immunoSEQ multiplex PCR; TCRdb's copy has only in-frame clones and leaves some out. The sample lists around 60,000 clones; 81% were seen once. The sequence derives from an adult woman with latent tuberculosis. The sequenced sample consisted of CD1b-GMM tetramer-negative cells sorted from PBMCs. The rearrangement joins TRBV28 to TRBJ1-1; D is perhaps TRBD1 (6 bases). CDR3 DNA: TGTGCCAGCACCGGACAGCTAACTGAAGCTTTCTTT. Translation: CASTGQLTEAFF.